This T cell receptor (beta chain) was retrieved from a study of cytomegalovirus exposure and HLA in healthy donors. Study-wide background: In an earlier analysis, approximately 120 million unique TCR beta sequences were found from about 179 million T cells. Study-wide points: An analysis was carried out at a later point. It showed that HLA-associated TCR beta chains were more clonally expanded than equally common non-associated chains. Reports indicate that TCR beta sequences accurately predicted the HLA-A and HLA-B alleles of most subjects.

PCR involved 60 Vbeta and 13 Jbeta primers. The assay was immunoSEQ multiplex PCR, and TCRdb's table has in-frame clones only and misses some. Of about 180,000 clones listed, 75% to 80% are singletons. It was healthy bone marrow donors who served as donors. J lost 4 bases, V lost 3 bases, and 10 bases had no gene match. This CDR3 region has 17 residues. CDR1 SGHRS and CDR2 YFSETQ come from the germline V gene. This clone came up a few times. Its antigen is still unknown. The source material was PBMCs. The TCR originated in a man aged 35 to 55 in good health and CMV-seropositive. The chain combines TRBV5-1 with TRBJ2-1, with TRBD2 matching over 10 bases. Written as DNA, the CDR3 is TGCGCCAGCAGCTCATCCCAGACTAGCGGGCCTTACAATGAGCAGTTCTTC. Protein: CASSSSQTSGPYNEQFF.